The T cell receptor (beta chain) described here comes from a study of CD8 T cells in Susac syndrome. The authors reverse transcribed about 0.45 to 1 ug RNA with random hexamers. Amplification of TCR beta CDR3 used immunoSEQ multiplex PCR across 54 Vbeta and 13 Jbeta. TCRdb re-called the immunoSEQ multiplex PCR reads through MiXCR, storing one row per CDR3 protein. In the table there are about 120,000 distinct CDR3 sequences, roughly 94% of which are singletons. This CDR3 has 16 amino acids. Trimming pared 4 bases from V and 2 bases from J, leaving 16 bases between. The germline CDR1 and CDR2 sequences are SGHRS and YFSETQ.

This chain connects TRBV5-1 to TRBJ2-4; D is possibly TRBD1 (6 bases). The specimen sequenced was CD4+ T cells from PBMCs. This TCR derives from a human donor in good health. The CDR3 loop reads CASSPKGDGPKNIQYF. In DNA, the CDR3 is TGCGCCAGCAGCCCCAAGGGGGACGGACCCAAAAACATTCAGTACTTC.